This T cell receptor beta chain was retrieved from a study of blood T cell repertoires in COVID-19. V lost 6 bases and J lost 2, with 10 bases in between. This CDR3 has 13 residues. CDR1 and CDR2 (germline): GTSNPN, SVGIG (reference sequence). The study recruited people aged about 18 to 89 years across about 25 US areas. Some clones are missing from TCRdb's copy, which holds only in-frame ones; the method was immunoSEQ multiplex PCR. In the table there are about 330,000 clones, around nine tenths of which are singletons. The V and J genes are TRBV30 and TRBJ1-4; possible D gene TRBD1, 6 bases. This clonotype was sampled from a woman aged 30 to 39 who had recovered from COVID-19. Source material: PBMCs or T cells enriched from blood (not recorded which). CDR3 nucleotide sequence: TGTGCCTGCCCGGACAGCACTAATGAAAAACTGTTTTTT. This codes for CACPDSTNEKLFF.